A selection of T cell receptor beta chains follows, all from one sample in a study of cytomegalovirus exposure and HLA in healthy donors. Measured with immunoSEQ multiplex PCR; TCRdb has only the in-frame clones, and not every one. Of approximately 74,000 clones in the sample, roughly 80% were seen once. The sample taken for sequencing was PBMCs. The receptors shown here come from a woman aged 25 to 39 in good health and CMV-seronegative. Each CDR3 is given with its conserved first and last residue. The D gene is left open where the match is weak. Size is stated for part of the rows, as once, few or many counts, or as a class when the clone is expanded.

clone_size,v_call,cdr3_length,j_call,d_call,cdr3_nt,cdr3_aa
NA,TRBV11-2,14,TRBJ2-7,NA,TGTGCCAGCAGCCATCCGACTCGTACCTACGAGCAGTACTTC,CASSHPTRTYEQYF
NA,TRBV10-3,13,TRBJ1-1,NA,TGTGCCATCAGTGGGCACAGGAACACTGAAGCTTTCTTT,CAISGHRNTEAFF
NA,TRBV5-4,15,TRBJ2-3,TRBD2,TGTGCCAGCAGCCTCCGACTAGCTAGCACAGATACGCAGTATTTT,CASSLRLASTDTQYF
NA,TRBV21-1,16,TRBJ2-7,NA,TGTGCCAGCGGACCGGACAGGCCAATCCCTTCCTACGAGCAGTACTTC,CASGPDRPIPSYEQYF
once,TRBV11-2,13,TRBJ2-2,NA,TGTGCCAGCAGCTCCCGAGAGACCGGGGAGCTGTTTTTT,CASSSRETGELFF
NA,TRBV7-2,12,TRBJ2-7,NA,TGTGCCAGCAGCTTAGTCGGTCGGGGGCAGTACTTC,CASSLVGRGQYF
NA,TRBV4-1,16,TRBJ2-7,TRBD2,TGCGCCAGCAGCCAAGAACAACGGGGGGGCCCCTACGAGCAGTACTTC,CASSQEQRGGPYEQYF
NA,TRBV7-6,16,TRBJ2-2,TRBD2,TGTGCCAGCAGCTCCCGGACTAGCGGGGCCACCGGGGAGCTGTTTTTT,CASSSRTSGATGELFF
NA,TRBV19,14,TRBJ1-2,TRBD1,TGTGCCAGTAGCCCTCCGGGACAGGGCTATGGCTACACCTTC,CASSPPGQGYGYTF
NA,TRBV18,15,TRBJ1-2,TRBD1,TGTGCCAGCTCACTCCCGGACAGGGGCCCCTATGGCTACACCTTC,CASSLPDRGPYGYTF
few,TRBV29-1,13,TRBJ1-1,TRBD1,TGCAGCGTTGCTGTGACAGGGGTCGGTGAAGCTTTCTTT,CSVAVTGVGEAFF
NA,TRBV19,16,TRBJ2-7,TRBD2,TGTGCCAGTAGGAAGGGACTAGGGGCCTCCTTTTACGAGCAGTACTTC,CASRKGLGASFYEQYF
NA,TRBV11-3,14,TRBJ2-7,TRBD1,TGTGCCAGCAGCCCCTACAGGGGAGTCTACGAGCAGTACTTC,CASSPYRGVYEQYF
NA,TRBV29-1,15,TRBJ2-5,TRBD2,TGCAGCGTTGAACTGGCTAGCGGGGGTGGGGGGCGCCAGTACTTC,CSVELASGGGGRQYF
NA,TRBV6-1,12,TRBJ1-5,NA,TGTGCCAGCAGTGAACGCGCAGGGCTGGTGCATTTT,CASSERAGLVHF
NA,TRBV5-4,14,TRBJ1-4,TRBD1,TGTGCCAGCAGAACAGGGGGGCCTAATGAAAAACTGTTTTTT,CASRTGGPNEKLFF
NA,TRBV10-3,14,TRBJ1-1,NA,TGTGCCATCAGTGAGTCCGGGAGGGGGACTGAAGCTTTCTTT,CAISESGRGTEAFF
once,TRBV5-1,14,TRBJ1-1,NA,TGCGCCAGCGGCTTGGGCCCAGGGAACACTGAAGCTTTCTTT,CASGLGPGNTEAFF
NA,TRBV11-2,15,TRBJ2-7,NA,TGTGCCAGCAGCTTGGGCCCCGGGACTCCATACGAGCAGTACTTC,CASSLGPGTPYEQYF
NA,TRBV19,17,TRBJ2-1,TRBD2,TGTGCCAGTAGTATTGGGAGCGGGGTCGGAGTTTACAATGAGCAGTTCTTC,CASSIGSGVGVYNEQFF
NA,TRBV5-1,14,TRBJ2-5,NA,TGCGCCAGCAGCTTGCCCCGGGGAGCAAAGACCCAGTACTTC,CASSLPRGAKTQYF
NA,TRBV11-2,12,TRBJ1-1,NA,TGTGCCAGCAGCTTAGTCCGAGATGAAGCTTTCTTT,CASSLVRDEAFF
once,TRBV5-6,11,TRBJ2-7,NA,TGTGCCAGCAGCTTGGCAACTGAGCAGTACTTC,CASSLATEQYF
NA,TRBV7-6,13,TRBJ1-1,NA,TGTGCCAGCAGCGTCGGACAGCACACTGAAGCTTTCTTT,CASSVGQHTEAFF
once,TRBV6-5,14,TRBJ2-3,TRBD1,TGTGCCAGCACCCCCGGGACAGTCACAGATACGCAGTATTTT,CASTPGTVTDTQYF
NA,TRBV28,16,TRBJ2-7,NA,TGTGCCAGCAGTTCCCCCCCGGCTAGCAGGTACTACGAGCAGTACTTC,CASSSPPASRYYEQYF
NA,TRBV5-1,15,TRBJ2-3,TRBD1,TGCGCCAGCAGCCCGGGACAGGGGGCCTCAGATACGCAGTATTTT,CASSPGQGASDTQYF
NA,TRBV12-5,16,TRBJ2-3,TRBD1,TGTGCTAGTGGTTCGACGGGACAGGGTGGTGCGGATACGCAGTATTTT,CASGSTGQGGADTQYF
NA,TRBV6-1,14,TRBJ1-4,NA,TGTGCCAGCCGGGACTTTGGCCGAAATGAAAAACTGTTTTTT,CASRDFGRNEKLFF
few,TRBV4-1,13,TRBJ1-2,NA,TGCGCCAGCAGCCAACGGGGGAACTATGGCTACACCTTC,CASSQRGNYGYTF
NA,TRBV7-9,15,TRBJ2-5,TRBD2,TGTGCCAGCAGCCCCACTAGCGGGGGTGGGGAGACCCAGTACTTC,CASSPTSGGGETQYF
NA,TRBV7-9,12,TRBJ2-3,NA,TGTGCCAGCAGCGCCCAGGGAGATACGCAGTATTTT,CASSAQGDTQYF
few,TRBV9,15,TRBJ2-1,TRBD2,TGTGCCAGCAGCCCAAGACCTGGGGGGGACTCTGGGCAGTTCTTC,CASSPRPGGDSGQFF
NA,TRBV4-1,15,TRBJ1-6,TRBD1,TGCGCCAGCAGCCAATCCGGGACAGCTTCCTCACCCCTCCACTTT,CASSQSGTASSPLHF
NA,TRBV6-5,15,TRBJ1-4,NA,TGTGCCAGCAGATCTGGACAGACCCATAATGAAAAACTGTTTTTT,CASRSGQTHNEKLFF
once,TRBV28,16,TRBJ1-2,TRBD1,TGTGCCAGCAGTACAACCGGGACAGAGAGCGCCTATGGCTACACCTTC,CASSTTGTESAYGYTF
NA,TRBV7-6,15,TRBJ2-5,NA,TGTGCCAGCAGCCCCTTGACTTCCCCGGGAGAGACCCAGTACTTC,CASSPLTSPGETQYF
NA,TRBV28,15,TRBJ1-5,NA,TGTGCCAGCAGTCTACCAGGGGCGACTGCGAAGCCCCAGCATTTT,CASSLPGATAKPQHF
NA,TRBV28,17,TRBJ1-2,TRBD1,TGTGCCAGCAGCCCGTCGGGACAGGGGGCGTGGGACTATGGCTACACCTTC,CASSPSGQGAWDYGYTF
NA,TRBV11-3,12,TRBJ2-7,NA,TGTGCCAGCAGCCGAGGGGGTTACGAGCAGTACTTC,CASSRGGYEQYF
NA,TRBV5-6,17,TRBJ2-5,TRBD2,TGTGCCAGCAGCAAACGGACTAGCGGCGACGTCCAAGAGACCCAGTACTTC,CASSKRTSGDVQETQYF
few,TRBV6-5,15,TRBJ2-3,TRBD1,TGTGCCACCAGGGACCGGACAGGGAGCGCAGATACGCAGTATTTT,CATRDRTGSADTQYF
NA,TRBV4-1,15,TRBJ1-1,NA,TGCGCCAGCAGCCTCACGACACAGGTGGTGACTGAAGCTTTCTTT,CASSLTTQVVTEAFF
few,TRBV5-5,14,TRBJ1-4,NA,TGTGCCAGCAGCACGCCGGAGGGGGGGGGAAAACTGTTTTTT,CASSTPEGGGKLFF
NA,TRBV5-1,14,TRBJ1-2,NA,TGCGCCAGCAGCTTGGGTACGGCTAACTATGGCTACACCTTC,CASSLGTANYGYTF
NA,TRBV5-8,12,TRBJ1-1,TRBD1,TGTGCCAGCAGTCTCGGGACAGGACTGGCTTTCTTT,CASSLGTGLAFF
NA,TRBV11-3,18,TRBJ2-6,TRBD1,TGTGCCAGCAGCTTAGGACAGGGCTTTTACTCTGGGGCCAACGTCCTGACTTTC,CASSLGQGFYSGANVLTF
NA,TRBV5-4,15,TRBJ1-2,TRBD1,TGTGCCAGCAGCTTCCTAACACAGGGGTGGGATGGCTACACCTTC,CASSFLTQGWDGYTF
NA,TRBV6-1,12,TRBJ2-3,NA,TGTGCCAGCAGTTGGACAGCTTTAACGCAGTATTTT,CASSWTALTQYF
NA,TRBV10-2,14,TRBJ2-7,NA,TGCGCCAGCAGTGAGGTAGTCTCATACTACGAGCAGTACTTC,CASSEVVSYYEQYF
NA,TRBV2,18,TRBJ2-1,TRBD2,TGTGCCAGCAGTGGGACTAGCGGGGGGGCAAACTCCTACAATGAGCAGTTCTTC,CASSGTSGGANSYNEQFF
NA,TRBV15,14,TRBJ2-5,NA,TGTGCCACCAGTCAGAGGCAGTCACAAGAGACCCAGTACTTC,CATSQRQSQETQYF
NA,TRBV6-5,15,TRBJ2-2,TRBD1,TGTGCCAGCAGCTCAACAGGGGGCAGGACCGGGGAGCTGTTTTTT,CASSSTGGRTGELFF
NA,TRBV9,17,TRBJ2-1,NA,TGTGCCAGCAGCGTTAGACAGGTAGGTAGCGCCTACAATGAGCAGTTCTTC,CASSVRQVGSAYNEQFF
few,TRBV2,16,TRBJ1-1,NA,TGTGCTAATAGAGAGCCGGGAAGGACAGTGAACACTGAAGCTTTCTTT,CANREPGRTVNTEAFF
NA,TRBV19,16,TRBJ1-2,NA,TGTGCCAGTACCTTACTAGGGGGTCATTTTGGGTATGGCTACACCTTC,CASTLLGGHFGYGYTF
few,TRBV9,16,TRBJ2-5,TRBD1,TGTGCCAGCAGCGCCCGCGGGACAGGGGCTTCGGAGACCCAGTACTTC,CASSARGTGASETQYF
NA,TRBV19,15,TRBJ2-3,NA,TGTGCCAGTGCGATAGGAGGATCCAGCACAGATACGCAGTATTTT,CASAIGGSSTDTQYF
NA,TRBV7-2,15,TRBJ1-5,TRBD1,TGTGCCAGCAGCGAGGCTACGACAGGGGATCAGCCCCAGCATTTT,CASSEATTGDQPQHF